This T cell receptor (beta chain) is from a study of T cells in Graves' hyperthyroidism and ophthalmopathy. V trimming: 4 bases; J trimming: 0 bases; junction bases outside the gene matches: 22. Germline V lookup: CDR1 MGHRA, CDR2 YSYEKL. CDR3 size: 23 residues. RNA transcripts gave rise to amplified TCR beta CDR3 regions. The primer set for the first-round RT-PCR of the TCR CDR3 was HTBI. Using its own MiXCR run on the multiplex PCR reads, TCRdb lists one record per CDR3 protein. The sample has around 600,000 distinct CDR3 sequences, approximately 14% seen once. Pregnant or lactating patients were excluded, as were those with uncontrolled infection or other autoimmune disease. Diagnoses were made from clinical symptoms, serum measures (thyroxine and TRAb), thyroid ultrasound and orbital computed tomography. The authors obtained PBMCs from roughly 10 ml of fresh peripheral blood.

This chain connects TRBV4-1 to TRBJ2-3, with 13 bases aligning to TRBD2. The TCR was taken from a woman aged 30 to 39 with Graves' hyperthyroidism. Material: blood. For the CDR3, the DNA is TGCGCCAGCAGCCCAGAGGGGGCGTTATCCCGGGGACTAGCGGGGATTAGCACAGATACGCAGTATTTT. It specifies CASSPEGALSRGLAGISTDTQYF.